These T cell receptor beta chains were read from a single sample in a study of technical replicates of blood from a handful of donors. Here immunoSEQ multiplex PCR was the method, and the copy in TCRdb shows in-frame clones only, minus some. The profile covers some 30,000 clones, with about 92% appearing a single time and about 4% taken by the ten largest. Material: PBMCs. The receptors derive from a human donor in good health. Some clones in this sample may be carry-over from other donors' samples. Both conserved end residues are part of each CDR3. Fields, in order: V gene, J gene, D gene, clone size, CDR3 DNA, CDR3 protein. D genes are given only for firm matches. Clone size, where shown, is once, few, many, or a class for clones that have expanded.

v_gene: TRBV14
j_gene: TRBJ1-2
d_gene: -
abundance: -
CDR3nt: TGTGCCAGCAGCCAGCAAGGGAGATGGGCCTATGGCTACACCTTC
CDR3aa: CASSQQGRWAYGYTF

v_gene: TRBV2
j_gene: TRBJ2-2
d_gene: TRBD2
abundance: -
CDR3nt: TGTGCCAGCAGGGGGACTAGCGAAACCGGGGAGCTGTTTTTT
CDR3aa: CASRGTSETGELFF

v_gene: TRBV29-1
j_gene: TRBJ2-7
d_gene: TRBD1
abundance: -
CDR3nt: TGCAGCGTTGAAGAGGGACAGGGGGCAGCCGAGCAGTACTTC
CDR3aa: CSVEEGQGAAEQYF

v_gene: TRBV4-3
j_gene: TRBJ2-7
d_gene: -
abundance: -
CDR3nt: TGCGCCAGCAGCCAAGATCCCCAGACAGTCTCCTACGAGCAGTACTTC
CDR3aa: CASSQDPQTVSYEQYF

v_gene: TRBV19
j_gene: TRBJ1-2
d_gene: -
abundance: -
CDR3nt: TGTGCCTGCATGGGAGGCGGCGGCTACACCTTC
CDR3aa: CACMGGGGYTF

v_gene: TRBV4-3
j_gene: TRBJ2-2
d_gene: TRBD1
abundance: -
CDR3nt: TGCGCCAGCAGCCCACTAAAGACAGGGAAAACCGGGGAGCTGTTTTTT
CDR3aa: CASSPLKTGKTGELFF

v_gene: TRBV7-7
j_gene: TRBJ2-1
d_gene: TRBD1
abundance: -
CDR3nt: TGTGCCAGCAGCTGGGACAGGGAGACTGAGCAGTTCTTC
CDR3aa: CASSWDRETEQFF

v_gene: TRBV9
j_gene: TRBJ2-3
d_gene: -
abundance: -
CDR3nt: TGTGCCAGCAGCGACTGGGAGGATACGCAGTATTTT
CDR3aa: CASSDWEDTQYF

v_gene: TRBV18
j_gene: TRBJ2-5
d_gene: -
abundance: -
CDR3nt: TGTGCCAGCTCACCAAGTCTGGACCCGAGACGGGGAGAGACCCAGTACTTC
CDR3aa: CASSPSLDPRRGETQYF

v_gene: TRBV13
j_gene: TRBJ2-1
d_gene: -
abundance: -
CDR3nt: TGTGCCAGCAGCTTAGAGGGCCAGGGTGACGGTGAGCAGTTCTTC
CDR3aa: CASSLEGQGDGEQFF

v_gene: TRBV4-1
j_gene: TRBJ2-3
d_gene: -
abundance: -
CDR3nt: TGCGCCAGCGGACAGAGGCTAGCAGGTGCAGATACGCAGTATTTT
CDR3aa: CASGQRLAGADTQYF

v_gene: TRBV6-5
j_gene: TRBJ2-5
d_gene: TRBD2
abundance: -
CDR3nt: TGTGCCAGCAGTCCCGGACTAGAGACGGAGACCCAGTACTTC
CDR3aa: CASSPGLETETQYF

v_gene: TRBV7-2
j_gene: TRBJ1-3
d_gene: TRBD1
abundance: -
CDR3nt: TGTGCCAGCAGCCGGGACAGGGGCGACACCATATATTTT
CDR3aa: CASSRDRGDTIYF

v_gene: TRBV5-6
j_gene: TRBJ2-1
d_gene: -
abundance: -
CDR3nt: TGTGCCAGCAGCTCCCCCTACTCGAGCTCCTACAATGAGCAGTTCTTC
CDR3aa: CASSSPYSSSYNEQFF

v_gene: TRBV5-4
j_gene: TRBJ2-3
d_gene: TRBD2
abundance: -
CDR3nt: TGTGCCAGCAGCTTGGACGGGGGGAACACAGATACGCAGTATTTT
CDR3aa: CASSLDGGNTDTQYF

v_gene: TRBV7-3
j_gene: TRBJ2-3
d_gene: TRBD2
abundance: -
CDR3nt: TGTGCCAGCAGCTCAGGACTAGCAAGAGATACGCAGTATTTT
CDR3aa: CASSSGLARDTQYF

v_gene: TRBV15
j_gene: TRBJ1-2
d_gene: -
abundance: once
CDR3nt: TGTGCCACCAGCAGAGATGTCAGGGGATCCTATGGCTACACCTTC
CDR3aa: CATSRDVRGSYGYTF

v_gene: TRBV5-4
j_gene: TRBJ2-1
d_gene: -
abundance: -
CDR3nt: TGTGCCAGCAGCTTGGCGAATGAGCAGTTCTTC
CDR3aa: CASSLANEQFF

v_gene: TRBV6-1
j_gene: TRBJ1-2
d_gene: -
abundance: -
CDR3nt: TGTGCCAGCAATTTAGACTATGGCTACACCTTC
CDR3aa: CASNLDYGYTF

v_gene: TRBV30
j_gene: TRBJ1-4
d_gene: TRBD1
abundance: -
CDR3nt: TGTGCCTGGAGTGCCGACAGGGGTGGTAATGAAAAACTGTTTTTT
CDR3aa: CAWSADRGGNEKLFF

v_gene: TRBV7-2
j_gene: TRBJ1-5
d_gene: -
abundance: -
CDR3nt: TGTGCCAGCAGCTTAGGATTCCAGGGGAGTAGCAATCAGCCCCAGCATTTT
CDR3aa: CASSLGFQGSSNQPQHF

v_gene: TRBV4-1
j_gene: TRBJ1-1
d_gene: -
abundance: -
CDR3nt: TGCGCCAGCAGCCAACGGACAACCGGAAACACTGAAGCTTTCTTT
CDR3aa: CASSQRTTGNTEAFF

v_gene: TRBV7-3
j_gene: TRBJ2-2
d_gene: TRBD1
abundance: once
CDR3nt: TGTGCCAGCAGCCCGATAAGCGGACAGGGCAACACCGGGGAGCTGTTTTTT
CDR3aa: CASSPISGQGNTGELFF

v_gene: TRBV27
j_gene: TRBJ1-1
d_gene: -
abundance: -
CDR3nt: TGTGCCAGCAGTGTTCGGACACCATACACTGAAGCTTTCTTT
CDR3aa: CASSVRTPYTEAFF

v_gene: TRBV18
j_gene: TRBJ2-5
d_gene: -
abundance: -
CDR3nt: TGTGCCAGCTCACCCGGGTCAGGGCCCCTGGGGTTTCACGGGACCCAGTACTTC
CDR3aa: CASSPGSGPLGFHGTQYF

v_gene: TRBV2
j_gene: TRBJ1-4
d_gene: -
abundance: -
CDR3nt: TGTGCAGCCGGGGACTCAACTAATGAAAAACTGTTTTTT
CDR3aa: CAAGDSTNEKLFF

v_gene: TRBV19
j_gene: TRBJ1-2
d_gene: TRBD1
abundance: -
CDR3nt: TGTGCCAGTAGTGTAGCTAAGGGGGCCCTCTATGGCTACACCTTC
CDR3aa: CASSVAKGALYGYTF

v_gene: TRBV7-3
j_gene: TRBJ1-1
d_gene: -
abundance: -
CDR3nt: TGTGCCAGCAGCTTATACAGGGCGACTGAAGCTTTCTTT
CDR3aa: CASSLYRATEAFF

v_gene: TRBV10-3
j_gene: TRBJ2-1
d_gene: TRBD2
abundance: -
CDR3nt: TGTGCCATCAGGGCGGGGGGCTCCTACAATGAGCAGTTCTTC
CDR3aa: CAIRAGGSYNEQFF

v_gene: TRBV30
j_gene: TRBJ1-5
d_gene: -
abundance: -
CDR3nt: TGTGCCTGGAGTGTAATAGATATTAATCAGCCCCAGCATTTT
CDR3aa: CAWSVIDINQPQHF

v_gene: TRBV2
j_gene: TRBJ1-2
d_gene: TRBD1
abundance: -
CDR3nt: TGTGCCAGCAGTGTGACACAGGGGAAAGTACTACTCTATGGCTACACCTTC
CDR3aa: CASSVTQGKVLLYGYTF

v_gene: TRBV5-4
j_gene: TRBJ2-1
d_gene: -
abundance: -
CDR3nt: TGTGCCAGCAGCTTGGGGGAAGGGAGCTCCTACAATGAGCAGTTCTTC
CDR3aa: CASSLGEGSSYNEQFF

v_gene: TRBV2
j_gene: TRBJ2-1
d_gene: -
abundance: -
CDR3nt: TGTGCCAGCAGTGAACGGGGTTGGGTCTTC
CDR3aa: CASSERGWVF

v_gene: TRBV11-2
j_gene: TRBJ2-1
d_gene: -
abundance: -
CDR3nt: TGTGCCAGCAGCCCAGTTAACCATGAGCAGTTCTTC
CDR3aa: CASSPVNHEQFF

v_gene: TRBV30
j_gene: TRBJ1-1
d_gene: -
abundance: -
CDR3nt: TGTGCCTGGAGTGTAGGGGACACCCTGAACACTGAAGCTTTCTTT
CDR3aa: CAWSVGDTLNTEAFF

v_gene: TRBV6-5
j_gene: TRBJ2-7
d_gene: -
abundance: -
CDR3nt: TGTGCCAGCAGTTACGGGGGGGGCTCGGAGCAGTACTTC
CDR3aa: CASSYGGGSEQYF

v_gene: TRBV11-2
j_gene: TRBJ1-1
d_gene: TRBD1
abundance: -
CDR3nt: TGTGCCAGCAGCTTCAGGGGGCAGGGAATACTGGCTGAAGCTTTCTTT
CDR3aa: CASSFRGQGILAEAFF

v_gene: TRBV5-6
j_gene: TRBJ2-2
d_gene: -
abundance: -
CDR3nt: TGTGCCAGCAGCGTTTCTGGACTCGGGGAGCTGTTTTTT
CDR3aa: CASSVSGLGELFF

v_gene: TRBV6-1
j_gene: TRBJ1-2
d_gene: -
abundance: few
CDR3nt: TGTGCCAGCAGCCCCGGGGACTTCTATGGCTACACCTTC
CDR3aa: CASSPGDFYGYTF

v_gene: TRBV2
j_gene: TRBJ1-2
d_gene: -
abundance: -
CDR3nt: TGTGCCAGCAGTGATAACGCTCGGGGCTACACCTTC
CDR3aa: CASSDNARGYTF

v_gene: TRBV7-9
j_gene: TRBJ1-1
d_gene: -
abundance: once
CDR3nt: TGTGCCAGCAGCTGGGGTCCTAGGGGTCGCACTGAAGCTTTCTTT
CDR3aa: CASSWGPRGRTEAFF